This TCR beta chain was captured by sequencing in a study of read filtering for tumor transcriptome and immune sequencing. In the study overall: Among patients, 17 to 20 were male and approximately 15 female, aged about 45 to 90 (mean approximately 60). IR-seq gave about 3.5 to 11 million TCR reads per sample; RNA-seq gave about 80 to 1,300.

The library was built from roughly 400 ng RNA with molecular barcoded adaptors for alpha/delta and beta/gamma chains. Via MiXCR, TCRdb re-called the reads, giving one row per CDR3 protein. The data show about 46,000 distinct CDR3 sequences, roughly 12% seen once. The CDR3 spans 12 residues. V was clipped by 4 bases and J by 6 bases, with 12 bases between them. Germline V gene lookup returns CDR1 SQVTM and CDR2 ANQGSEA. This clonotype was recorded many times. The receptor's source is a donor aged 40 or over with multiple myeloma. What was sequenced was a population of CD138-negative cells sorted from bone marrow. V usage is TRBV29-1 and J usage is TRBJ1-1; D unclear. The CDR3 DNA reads TGCAGCGTTGTCTCCACCGTCTCTGAAGCTTTCTTT. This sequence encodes CSVVSTVSEAFF.